This passage covers 13 T cell receptor beta chains from one sample sequenced in a study of vaccination and CD4 T cells after COVID-19. Sequenced with the Oncomine TCR Beta short-read assay was DNA taken from cultured CD4+ T cells. TCRdb used MiXCR to reprocess the PCR reads, holding one entry per CDR3 protein. The top ten clones hold 30% of a sample with thousands of distinct CDR3 sequences, around 27% of them seen once. Antigen specificity for these receptors is unknown. Stated treatment: roughly 10-day PBMC culture with coronavirus spike peptide pools or control peptides (ViraFEST assay). The sequenced sample was CD4+ T cells from blood, cultured in vitro, obtained after SARS-CoV-2 vaccination. Receptors were obtained from a human donor who had recovered from COVID-19.

The rearrangement uses TRBV7-3 and TRBJ2-6; D remains unclear. The CDR3 is made up of 16 amino acids. The germline CDR1 and CDR2 sequences are SGHTA and FQGTGA. The V end was cut by 6 bases, the J end by 0 bases, with 12 bases between. CDR3 amino acids: CASRETGGSGANVLTF. DNA of the CDR3: TGTGCCAGCAGGGAAACGGGCGGCTCTGGGGCCAACGTCCTGACTTTC. Combining the CDR3 with reference TRBV7-3 and TRBJ2-6 gives the whole variable domain GAGVSQTPSNKVTEKGKYVELRCDPISGHTALYWYRQSLGQGPEFLIYFQGTGAADDSGLPNDRFFAVRPEGSVSTLKIQRTERGDSAVYLCASRETGGSGANVLTFGAGSRLTVL.

This clonotype has a handful of counts. The chain joins TRBV20-1 to TRBJ2-7; D uncertain. Per the germline V gene, CDR1 is DFQATT and CDR2 is SNEGSKA (reference sequence). The V gene lost 4 bases and the J gene lost 4 bases, with 20 bases spanning the gap. This CDR3 is 15 amino acids long. CDR3 region: CSATQEGITFYEQYF. CDR3 nucleotides: TGCAGTGCTACCCAGGAAGGGATTACCTTTTACGAGCAGTACTTC.

The gene calls are TRBV6-1 and TRBJ1-5; perhaps TRBD1 as D (6 bases). From germline, CDR1 is MNHNS and CDR2 SASEGT. V lost 6 bases to trimming and J lost 6 bases, with 18 bases between them. This CDR3 contains 15 residues. For the CDR3, the DNA is TGTGCCAGCAGAAAAGTCGACAGGAGGGGTCAGCCCCAGCATTTT. Translation: CASRKVDRRGQPQHF.

This chain joins TRBV19 and TRBJ1-2; perhaps TRBD1 as D (5 bases). The CDR3 sequence is 12 residues long. In germline, CDR1 is LNHDA, CDR2 SQIVND (reference sequence). Deletions cut 1 base from V and 10 bases from J, with 10 bases between. As DNA, the CDR3 is TGTGCCAGTAGTATAGGGGACGGACCCTACACCTTC. It translates to CASSIGDGPYTF.

This clonotype was observed a handful of times. J is TRBJ2-7 and V is TRBV7-2; 7 bases map to TRBD1. The junction had 5 bases not matched to a gene; V was cut back by 3 bases and J by 0 bases. CDR1 and CDR2 from the germline V gene are SGHTA and FQGNSA. The CDR3 is 15 amino acids. In nucleotides, the CDR3 is TGTGCCAGCAGCTTCCGACAGGGAAGCTCCTACGAGCAGTACTTC. This sequence encodes CASSFRQGSSYEQYF.

This clonotype was observed a few times. V is TRBV5-8 and J is TRBJ1-2, with 10 bases matching TRBD1. J lost 7 bases, V lost 3 bases, and 9 bases had no gene match. Germline V CDR1 and CDR2: SGHTS, YDEGEE. The CDR3 is 15 residues long. CDR3 coding DNA: TGTGCCAGCAGCTCCAGACAGGGGGCGTTGGGTGGCTACACCTTC. As protein: CASSSRQGALGGYTF.

The rearrangement joins TRBV27 to TRBJ1-6; D may be TRBD1 (6 bases). Germline lookup yields CDR1 MNHEY and CDR2 SMNVEV (reference sequence). The V end was cut by 3 bases, the J end by 8 bases, with 8 bases between. This CDR3 is built from 13 residues. CDR3 loop: CASSFRGDSPLHF. In DNA, the CDR3 is TGTGCCAGCAGTTTTAGGGGGGATTCACCCCTCCACTTT.

This chain joins TRBV9 and TRBJ2-1, with 11 bases fitting TRBD2. Germline lookup yields CDR1 SGDLS and CDR2 YYNGEE. V dropped 2 bases and J dropped 3; count of bases not matched to a gene: 1. This CDR3 has 15 amino acids. In DNA, the CDR3 is TGTGCCAGCAGCGTCGGGACTAGCGGCTACAATGAGCAGTTCTTC. As protein: CASSVGTSGYNEQFF.

The table lists this clonotype with a few counts. The chain carries TRBV12-3 or TRBV12-4 and TRBJ1-2; D not resolved. The V gene lost 5 bases and the J gene lost 4 bases, with 11 bases spanning the gap. The CDR3 covers 13 residues. The chain's CDR3 is CASSPDGIYGYTF. CDR3 nucleotides: TGTGCCAGCAGTCCGGACGGGATCTATGGCTACACCTTC.

The rearrangement links TRBV2 to TRBJ2-7, with 9 bases fitting TRBD1. The CDR3 is made up of 14 amino acids. The trim removed 8 bases at V and 1 base at J, leaving 6 bases unmatched. Germline V gene data show CDR1 as SNHLY and CDR2 as FYNNEI. This CDR3 reads CASSSGTGSYEQYF. The CDR3, as DNA: TGTGCCAGCTCGAGCGGGACAGGGTCCTACGAGCAGTACTTC.

This clonotype was detected once. The genes are TRBV11-1 and TRBJ1-2, with D unclear. Trimming removed 0 bases at V and 6 bases at J, with 8 bases between. The CDR3 length is 13 residues. Germline loops: CDR1 SGHAT, CDR2 FQDESV (reference sequence). DNA for the CDR3: TGTGCCAGCAGCTTAGCCGGAATCCATGGCTACACCTTC. It codes for CASSLAGIHGYTF. Full variable domain (missing parts from reference TRBV11-1 and TRBJ1-2): EAEVAQSPRYKITEKSQAVAFWCDPISGHATLYWYRQILGQGPELLVQFQDESVVDDSQLPKDRFSAERLKGVDSTLKIQPAELGDSAMYLCASSLAGIHGYTFGSGTRLTVV.

This clonotype rates as medium-sized. The genes are TRBV6-1 and TRBJ1-1; D unclear. The CDR3 is made up of 14 amino acids. Germline CDR1 reads MNHNS; CDR2 reads SASEGT. With 7 bases removed from V and 7 bases from J, the gap between germline ends came to 19 bases. CDR3 amino acids: CASISRPGGLEAFF. As DNA, the CDR3 is TGTGCCAGCATTTCTAGACCTGGAGGTCTTGAAGCTTTCTTT.

The rearrangement joins TRBV7-2 to TRBJ1-2; possible D gene TRBD1, 6 bases. The germline CDR1 and CDR2 sequences are SGHTA and FQGNSA. The CDR3 has 14 residues. Trimming removed 2 bases from V and 5 bases from J, with 12 bases in between. CDR3 sequence reads: CASSLWGAWYGYTF. DNA for the CDR3: TGTGCCAGCAGCTTATGGGGGGCCTGGTATGGCTACACCTTC.